This is a list of T cell receptor beta chains from one sample in a study of blood T cells in healthy people across ages. TCRdb reprocessed the 5' RACE reads with MiXCR, giving one entry per CDR3 protein. The repertoire holds 850,000 to 1,100,000 distinct CDR3 sequences, with 30% to 40% as singletons. The specimen was blood. The receptors here all came from a man between 18 and 35 years old in good health. Both conserved end residues are part of each CDR3. The D gene is left open where the match is weak. The size of a clone is reported for some rows only, either as once, few or many, or as a class for expanded clones.

TRBV10-3	NA	TRBJ2-5	NA	TGTGCCTTCAGTGACTTAGGGGAGACCCAGTACTTC	CAFSDLGETQYF
TRBV20-1	NA	TRBJ2-5	NA	TGCAGTGCTAAGCCCCGAGGGAAAAGCCAAGAGACCCAGTACTTC	CSAKPRGKSQETQYF
TRBV12-3/TRBV12-4	NA	TRBJ2-5	NA	TGTGCCAGCAGTCCACAGGAGTACCAAGAGACCCAGTACTTC	CASSPQEYQETQYF
TRBV20-1	few	TRBJ2-5	TRBD1	TGCAGTGCTCACACTCCGGGACAGGGTCAAGAGACCCAGTACTTC	CSAHTPGQGQETQYF
TRBV12-5	few	TRBJ2-1	NA	TGTGCTAGTGCCATGAATCGAGGGGGCAATGAGCAGTTCTTC	CASAMNRGGNEQFF
TRBV30	once	TRBJ2-2	NA	TGTGCCTGGAGTGTCGGAAACACCGGGGAGCTGTTTTTT	CAWSVGNTGELFF
TRBV20-1	few	TRBJ2-1	NA	TGCAGTGCTAGAGAGCAGGCGGGGAGCTACAATGAGCAGTTCTTC	CSAREQAGSYNEQFF
TRBV4-2	NA	TRBJ1-1	NA	TGTGCCAGCAGCCAGCAAATAGGGGGCACTGAAGCTTTCTTT	CASSQQIGGTEAFF
TRBV12-3/TRBV12-4	few	TRBJ2-7	NA	TGTGCCAGCAGCCCTTTTGTCCCCTACGAGCAGTACTTC	CASSPFVPYEQYF
TRBV2	few	TRBJ2-7	NA	TGTGCCAGCGAGAGAAAGAGTTACTACGAGCAGTACTTC	CASERKSYYEQYF
TRBV21-1	many	TRBJ2-7	NA	TGTGCCAGCAGCAAACGCCTGGACCGACAAACTTGTGAGCAGTACTTC	CASSKRLDRQTCEQYF
TRBV7-8	NA	TRBJ1-1	NA	TGTGCCAGCAGCTTAGCCAGGGACCTCGAGGGAGCTTTCTTT	CASSLARDLEGAFF
TRBV4-3	NA	TRBJ2-2	NA	TGCGCCAGCAGCCAAGAATGGGGGGAGCTGTTTTTT	CASSQEWGELFF
TRBV29-1	few	TRBJ1-2	NA	TGCAGCGTTGATTTGGCGGAAACTAACTATGGCTACACCTTC	CSVDLAETNYGYTF
TRBV10-3	few	TRBJ2-5	NA	TGTGCCATCAGCGACCCAGGGATTCAAGAGACCCAGTACTTC	CAISDPGIQETQYF
TRBV29-1	few	TRBJ2-2	TRBD1	TGCAGCGTTGCTCAGGGGGCCGGGGAGCTGTTTTTT	CSVAQGAGELFF
TRBV11-1	NA	TRBJ1-6	TRBD1	TGTGCCAGCAACAAAGGACAGGGGAATTCACCCCTCCACTTT	CASNKGQGNSPLHF
TRBV15	NA	TRBJ2-3	TRBD1	TGTGCCACCAGCAGCTCACAGGGGGCTAGCACAGATACGCAGTATTTT	CATSSSQGASTDTQYF
TRBV7-2	NA	TRBJ1-2	NA	TGTGCCAGCAGCTCCCAATTTGGCAGCTTCTATGGCTACACCTTC	CASSSQFGSFYGYTF
TRBV29-1	few	TRBJ2-3	NA	TGCAGCGTTGAATATGACAGCACAGATACGCAGTATTTT	CSVEYDSTDTQYF
TRBV2	NA	TRBJ2-1	NA	TGTGCCAGCAGTGAATCGGGTAATAGCTGGGAGCAGTTCTTC	CASSESGNSWEQFF
TRBV5-1	NA	TRBJ2-2	TRBD2	TGCGCCAGCAGCACCGCTAGCGGGGCTAACACCGGGGAGCTGTTTTTT	CASSTASGANTGELFF
TRBV9	NA	TRBJ2-7	TRBD1	TGTGCCAGCAGCTCCCATCCGGCGGACAGGGGAAGAATTTGGGGTGAGCAGTACTTC	CASSSHPADRGRIWGEQYF
TRBV13	NA	TRBJ1-1	NA	TGTGCCAGCAGCTCTGGACGGGATTACACTGAAGCTTTCTTT	CASSSGRDYTEAFF
TRBV15	NA	TRBJ2-3	NA	TGTGCCACCAGCCTAGAGAGGACCAATCAGCCCCAGTATTTT	CATSLERTNQPQYF
TRBV6-5	NA	TRBJ2-2	NA	TGTGCCAGCACCACCTCCGGCGGGGAGAACACCGGGGAGCTGTTTTTT	CASTTSGGENTGELFF
TRBV7-9	NA	TRBJ1-4	TRBD1	TGTGCCAGCAGCACGGCGGACAGGGGTTATGAAAAACTGTTTTTT	CASSTADRGYEKLFF
TRBV20-1	NA	TRBJ2-1	NA	TGCAGTGCTAGACCGGACGCCAACAATGAGCAGTTCTTC	CSARPDANNEQFF
TRBV9	NA	TRBJ2-5	NA	TGTACCAGCAGCGTAGAAGGGACCATACAAGAGACCCAGTACTTC	CTSSVEGTIQETQYF
TRBV7-7	few	TRBJ2-3	TRBD2	TGTGCCAGCAGCCCCGGACTAGATTATGGTACGCAGTATTTT	CASSPGLDYGTQYF
TRBV9	few	TRBJ1-6	TRBD1	TGTGCCAGCAGCGGACAGGGGGCGGACTATAATTCACCCCTCCACTTT	CASSGQGADYNSPLHF
TRBV12-3/TRBV12-4	NA	TRBJ1-6	TRBD1	TGTGCCAGCAGTTTTCTCCCCAGGGGGACCCTTAATTCGCCCCTCCACTTT	CASSFLPRGTLNSPLHF
TRBV6-5	few	TRBJ2-2	NA	TGTGCCAGCAGTAAACGGACTGATAACACCGGGGAGCTGTTTTTT	CASSKRTDNTGELFF
TRBV2	NA	TRBJ2-1	TRBD2	TGTGCCAGCAGTGATGGGCGCGGGGGAGTGAATGAGCAGTTCTTC	CASSDGRGGVNEQFF
TRBV7-3	NA	TRBJ1-1	NA	TGTGCCAGCAGCCCCCAGCCGGACACTGAAGCTTTCTTT	CASSPQPDTEAFF
TRBV5-6	NA	TRBJ2-7	TRBD1	TGTGCCAGCAGCTACACATTAACAGGGGAGACCTCCTACGAGCAGTACTTC	CASSYTLTGETSYEQYF
TRBV7-2	few	TRBJ1-5	TRBD1	TGTGCCAGCAGCTGGGGACAGGGTAGGGATCAGCCCCAGCATTTT	CASSWGQGRDQPQHF
TRBV7-2	NA	TRBJ1-1	NA	TGTGCCAGCACCCCGGGACGGATGAACACTGAAGCTTTCTTT	CASTPGRMNTEAFF
TRBV5-1	NA	TRBJ1-1	NA	TGCGCCAGCAGCCCAGGACCCCGGGGAATCACTGAAGCTTTCTTT	CASSPGPRGITEAFF
TRBV11-2	NA	TRBJ2-2	TRBD1	TGTGCCAGCAGCTTATCCTCCGGGACAGGTATCCCCGGGGAGCTGTTTTTT	CASSLSSGTGIPGELFF
TRBV30	few	TRBJ2-7	NA	TGTGCCTGGAGTGGCAATGAGCAGTACTTC	CAWSGNEQYF
TRBV6-6	NA	TRBJ2-1	NA	TGTGCCAGCTATTTACCCGGGACAAACCCGAAGCAGTTCTTC	CASYLPGTNPKQFF
TRBV25-1	NA	TRBJ2-3	TRBD1	TGTGCCAGCAGTGAAGGGTACAGGGGTAGCACAGATACGCAGTATTTT	CASSEGYRGSTDTQYF
TRBV27	NA	TRBJ1-1	NA	TGTGCCAGCAGTTCGCTCAAGGGCACTGAAGCTTTCTTT	CASSSLKGTEAFF
TRBV16	NA	TRBJ2-1	NA	TGTGCCAGCAGCCATACGGGCAATGAGCAGTTCTTC	CASSHTGNEQFF
TRBV5-1	few	TRBJ2-3	TRBD1	TGCGCCAGCAGCCTGCTCCCGACAGGGTTCGGCACAGATACGCAGTATTTT	CASSLLPTGFGTDTQYF
TRBV12-3/TRBV12-4	few	TRBJ2-1	NA	TGTGCCAGCAGTCCCGTCTCAGGGGCGAGACGTGGGCAGTTCTTC	CASSPVSGARRGQFF
TRBV5-1	few	TRBJ1-4	TRBD1	TGCGCCAGCAGCGGCGGACAGGGAGAAGAAAAACTGTTTTTT	CASSGGQGEEKLFF
TRBV20-1	NA	TRBJ2-5	NA	TGCAGTGCTAGAGATTTCGGGGAGAGGGCCGAGACCCAGTACTTC	CSARDFGERAETQYF
TRBV12-3/TRBV12-4	NA	TRBJ1-5	NA	TGTGCCAGCAGTGCGCTAGGCGGGGGCAATCAGCCCCAGCATTTT	CASSALGGGNQPQHF
TRBV29-1	NA	TRBJ2-5	NA	TGCAGCGTAGGGCTGAGGTTGACTGAGACCCAGTACTTC	CSVGLRLTETQYF
TRBV19	NA	TRBJ2-3	NA	TGTGCCAGTAGTATGACGCCCGGAATACTCACAGATACGCAGTATTTT	CASSMTPGILTDTQYF
TRBV20-1	NA	TRBJ2-3	TRBD2	TGCAGTGCTCCGAAGGGAGGTAGCGGGACAGATACGCAGTATTTT	CSAPKGGSGTDTQYF